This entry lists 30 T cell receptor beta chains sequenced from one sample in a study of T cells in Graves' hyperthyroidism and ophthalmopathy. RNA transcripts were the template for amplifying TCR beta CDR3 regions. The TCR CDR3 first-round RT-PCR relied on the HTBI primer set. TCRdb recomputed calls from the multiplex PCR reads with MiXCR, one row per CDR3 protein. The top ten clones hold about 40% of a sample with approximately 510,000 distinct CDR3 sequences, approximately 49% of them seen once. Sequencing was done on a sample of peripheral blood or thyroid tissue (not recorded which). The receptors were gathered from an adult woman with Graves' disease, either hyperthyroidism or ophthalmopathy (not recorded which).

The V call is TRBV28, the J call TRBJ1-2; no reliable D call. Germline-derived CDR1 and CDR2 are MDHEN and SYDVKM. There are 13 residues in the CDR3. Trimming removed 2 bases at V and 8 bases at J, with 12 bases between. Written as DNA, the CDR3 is TGTGCCAGCAGTTTACTTACGGGCGAGGGCTACACCTTC. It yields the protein CASSLLTGEGYTF.

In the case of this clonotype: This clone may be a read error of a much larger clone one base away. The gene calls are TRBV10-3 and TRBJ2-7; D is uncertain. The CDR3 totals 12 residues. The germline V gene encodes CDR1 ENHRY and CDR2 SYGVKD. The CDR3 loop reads CAIGKSSYGQYF. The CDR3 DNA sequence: TGTGCCATCGGGAAGAGCTCCTACGGGCAGTACTTC.

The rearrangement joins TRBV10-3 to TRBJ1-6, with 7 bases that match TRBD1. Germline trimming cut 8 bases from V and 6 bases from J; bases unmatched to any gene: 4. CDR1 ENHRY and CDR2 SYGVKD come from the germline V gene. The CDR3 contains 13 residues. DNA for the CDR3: TGTGCCATCCGAACAGGGGTTAATTCACCCCTCCACTTT. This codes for CAIRTGVNSPLHF.

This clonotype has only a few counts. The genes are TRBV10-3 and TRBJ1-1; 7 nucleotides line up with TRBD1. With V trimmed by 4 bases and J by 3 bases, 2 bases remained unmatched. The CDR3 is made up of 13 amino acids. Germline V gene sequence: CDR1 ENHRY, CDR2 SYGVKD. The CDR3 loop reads CAISVQGDTEAFF. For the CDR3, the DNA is TGTGCCATCAGTGTGCAGGGGGACACTGAAGCTTTCTTT.

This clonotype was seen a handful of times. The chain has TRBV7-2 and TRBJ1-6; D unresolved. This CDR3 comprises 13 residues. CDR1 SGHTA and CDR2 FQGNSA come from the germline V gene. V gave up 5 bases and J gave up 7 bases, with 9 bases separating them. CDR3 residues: CASSPQPNSPLHF. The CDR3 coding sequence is TGTGCCAGCAGCCCCCAACCGAATTCACCCCTCCACTTT. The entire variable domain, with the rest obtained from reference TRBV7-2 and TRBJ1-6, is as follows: GAGVSQSPSNKVTEKGKDVELRCDPISGHTALYWYRQSLGQGLEFLIYFQGNSAPDKSGLPSDRFSAERTGGSVSTLTIQRTQQEDSAVYLCASSPQPNSPLHFGNGTRLTVT.

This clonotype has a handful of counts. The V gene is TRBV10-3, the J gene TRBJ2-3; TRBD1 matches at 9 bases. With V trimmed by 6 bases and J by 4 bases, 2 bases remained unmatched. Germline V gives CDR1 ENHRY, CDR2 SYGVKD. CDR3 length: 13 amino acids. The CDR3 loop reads CAISRQGADTQYF. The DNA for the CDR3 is TGTGCCATCAGCCGACAGGGGGCAGATACGCAGTATTTT.

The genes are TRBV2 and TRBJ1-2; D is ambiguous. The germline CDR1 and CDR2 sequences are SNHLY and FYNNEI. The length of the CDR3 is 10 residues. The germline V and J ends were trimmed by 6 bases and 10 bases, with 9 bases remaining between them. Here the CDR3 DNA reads TGTGCCAGCAGCGTTCGTGACTACACCTTC. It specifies CASSVRDYTF.

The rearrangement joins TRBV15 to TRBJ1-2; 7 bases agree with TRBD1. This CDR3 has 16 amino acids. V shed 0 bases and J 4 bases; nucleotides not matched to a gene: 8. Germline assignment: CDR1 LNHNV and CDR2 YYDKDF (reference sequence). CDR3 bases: TGTGCCACCAGCAGAGATAGGTCAGGGGGACCCTATGGCTACACCTTC. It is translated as CATSRDRSGGPYGYTF.

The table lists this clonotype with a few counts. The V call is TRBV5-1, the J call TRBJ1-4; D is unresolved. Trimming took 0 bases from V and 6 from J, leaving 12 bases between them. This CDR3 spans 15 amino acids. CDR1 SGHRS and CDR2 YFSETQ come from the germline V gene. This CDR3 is CASSLESGRYEKLFF. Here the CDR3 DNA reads TGCGCCAGCAGCTTGGAATCAGGCAGATATGAAAAACTGTTTTTT.

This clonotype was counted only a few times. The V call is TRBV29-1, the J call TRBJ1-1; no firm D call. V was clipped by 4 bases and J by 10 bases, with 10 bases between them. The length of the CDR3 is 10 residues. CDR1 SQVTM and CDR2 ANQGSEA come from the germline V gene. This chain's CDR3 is CSVGGPLAFF. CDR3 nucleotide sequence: TGCAGCGTTGGAGGACCTTTAGCTTTCTTT.

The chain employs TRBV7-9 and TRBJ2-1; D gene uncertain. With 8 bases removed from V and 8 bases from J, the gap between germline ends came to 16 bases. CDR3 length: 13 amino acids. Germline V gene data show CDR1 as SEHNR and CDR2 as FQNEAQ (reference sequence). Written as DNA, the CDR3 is TGTGCCAGCGGACGGGCCGCAGACTATGAGCAGTTCTTC. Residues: CASGRAADYEQFF.

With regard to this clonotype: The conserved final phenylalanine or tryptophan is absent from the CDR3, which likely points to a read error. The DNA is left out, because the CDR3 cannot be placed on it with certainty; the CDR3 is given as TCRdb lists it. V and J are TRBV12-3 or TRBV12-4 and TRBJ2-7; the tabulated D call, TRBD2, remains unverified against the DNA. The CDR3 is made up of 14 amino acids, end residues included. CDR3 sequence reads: CASSPGLAGGEDCL.

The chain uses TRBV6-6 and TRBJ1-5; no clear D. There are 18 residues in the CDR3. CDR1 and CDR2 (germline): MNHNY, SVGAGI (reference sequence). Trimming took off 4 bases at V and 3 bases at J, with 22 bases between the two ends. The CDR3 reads CASSFIRGRTGYNQPQHF. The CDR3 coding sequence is TGTGCCAGCAGTTTTATCCGTGGACGGACGGGCTACAATCAGCCCCAGCATTTT.

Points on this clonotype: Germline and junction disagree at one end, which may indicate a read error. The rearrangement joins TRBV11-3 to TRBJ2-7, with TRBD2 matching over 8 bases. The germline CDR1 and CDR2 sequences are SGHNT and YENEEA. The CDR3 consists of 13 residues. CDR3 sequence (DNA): TGTGCCAGCAGAGGGCGGGAGGACTACGGGCAGTACTTC. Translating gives CASRGREDYGQYF.

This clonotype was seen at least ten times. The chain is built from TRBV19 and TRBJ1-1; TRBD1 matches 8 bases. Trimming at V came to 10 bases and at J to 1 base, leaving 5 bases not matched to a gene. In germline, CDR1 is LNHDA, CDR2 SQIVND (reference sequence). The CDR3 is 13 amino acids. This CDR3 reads CAIKDRENTEAFF. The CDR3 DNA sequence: TGTGCCATTAAGGACAGGGAGAACACTGAAGCTTTCTTT.

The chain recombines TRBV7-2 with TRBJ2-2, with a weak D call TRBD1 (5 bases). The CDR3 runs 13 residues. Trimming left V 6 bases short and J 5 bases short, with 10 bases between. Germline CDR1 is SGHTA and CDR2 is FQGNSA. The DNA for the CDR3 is TGTGCCAGCAGACCAGGGTCTACCGGGGAGCTGTTTTTT. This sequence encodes CASRPGSTGELFF. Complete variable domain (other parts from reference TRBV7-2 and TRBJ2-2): GAGVSQSPSNKVTEKGKDVELRCDPISGHTALYWYRQSLGQGLEFLIYFQGNSAPDKSGLPSDRFSAERTGGSVSTLTIQRTQQEDSAVYLCASRPGSTGELFFGEGSRLTVL.

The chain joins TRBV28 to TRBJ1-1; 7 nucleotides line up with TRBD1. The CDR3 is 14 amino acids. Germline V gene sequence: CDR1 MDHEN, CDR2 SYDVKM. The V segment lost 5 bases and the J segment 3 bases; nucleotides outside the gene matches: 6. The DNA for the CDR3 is TGTGCCAGCAGTAGGACAGGTGCGGACACTGAAGCTTTCTTT. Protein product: CASSRTGADTEAFF.

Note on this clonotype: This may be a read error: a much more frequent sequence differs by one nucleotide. CDR3 amino acids: CASSQGGAAANYGYTF. The CDR3 DNA reads as TGCGCCAGCAGCCAAGGGGGGGCAGCCGCTAACTATGGCTACACCTTC. V gene TRBV4-1 combines with J gene TRBJ1-2; weak D call: TRBD1 (6 bases). CDR1 and CDR2 from the germline V gene are MGHRA and YSYEKL. Deletions cut 1 base from V and 0 bases from J, with 12 bases between. The CDR3 spans 16 residues.

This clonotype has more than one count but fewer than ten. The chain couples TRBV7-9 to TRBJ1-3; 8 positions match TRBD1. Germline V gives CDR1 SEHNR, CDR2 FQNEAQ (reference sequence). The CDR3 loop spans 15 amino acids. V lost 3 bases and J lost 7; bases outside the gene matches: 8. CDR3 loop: CASSFLPTGENTIYF. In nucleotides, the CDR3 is TGTGCCAGCAGCTTCTTACCGACAGGGGAGAACACCATATATTTT.

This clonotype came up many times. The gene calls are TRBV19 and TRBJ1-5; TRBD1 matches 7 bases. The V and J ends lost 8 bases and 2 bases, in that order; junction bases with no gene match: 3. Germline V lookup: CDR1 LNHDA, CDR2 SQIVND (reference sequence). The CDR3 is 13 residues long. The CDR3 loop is CASGQVRNQPQHF. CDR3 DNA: TGTGCCAGTGGACAGGTCCGCAATCAGCCCCAGCATTTT.

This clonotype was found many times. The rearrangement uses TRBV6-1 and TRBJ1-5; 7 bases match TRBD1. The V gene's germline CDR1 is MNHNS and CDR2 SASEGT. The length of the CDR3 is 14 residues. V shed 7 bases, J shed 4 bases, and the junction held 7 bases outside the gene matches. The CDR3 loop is CASNYETGNQPQHF. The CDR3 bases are TGTGCCAGCAACTATGAGACAGGGAATCAGCCCCAGCATTTT.

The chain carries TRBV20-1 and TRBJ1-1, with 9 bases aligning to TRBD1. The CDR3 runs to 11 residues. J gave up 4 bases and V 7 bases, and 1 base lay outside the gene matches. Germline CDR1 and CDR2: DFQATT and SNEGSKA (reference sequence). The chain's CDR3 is CSETGGTEAFF. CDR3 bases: TGCAGTGAGACAGGGGGCACTGAAGCTTTCTTT.

The CDR3 here is CASNLGETQYF. The CDR3 coding sequence is TGTGCCAGCAATCTCGGGGAGACCCAGTACTTC. The chain has TRBV2 and TRBJ2-5; D remains unclear. CDR3 length: 11 amino acids. Trimming left V 7 bases short and J 5 bases short, with 8 bases between. CDR1 is SNHLY and CDR2 is FYNNEI in the germline V gene.

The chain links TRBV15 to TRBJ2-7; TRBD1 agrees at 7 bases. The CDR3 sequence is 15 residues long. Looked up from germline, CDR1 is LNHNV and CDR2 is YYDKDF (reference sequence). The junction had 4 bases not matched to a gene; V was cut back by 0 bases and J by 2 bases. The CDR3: CATSRDLTGAYEQYF. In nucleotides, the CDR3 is TGTGCCACCAGCAGAGATCTCACAGGGGCCTACGAGCAGTACTTC.

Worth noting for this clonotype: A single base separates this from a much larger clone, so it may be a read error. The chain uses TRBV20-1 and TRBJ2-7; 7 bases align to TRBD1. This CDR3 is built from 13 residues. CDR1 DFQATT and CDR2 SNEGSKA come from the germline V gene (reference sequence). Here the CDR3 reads CSAIRQGTYEQCF. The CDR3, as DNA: TGCAGTGCCATCAGACAGGGAACCTACGAGCAGTGCTTC.

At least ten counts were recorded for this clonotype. The CDR3: CASSLEGPLHF. CDR3 nucleotides: TGTGCCAGCAGCTTAGAGGGGCCCCTCCACTTT. V is TRBV7-2 and J is TRBJ1-6; D might be TRBD1 (5 bases). V shed 1 base and J shed 13 bases, with 5 bases lying between them. Per the germline V gene, CDR1 is SGHTA and CDR2 is FQGNSA. The CDR3 runs to 11 residues.

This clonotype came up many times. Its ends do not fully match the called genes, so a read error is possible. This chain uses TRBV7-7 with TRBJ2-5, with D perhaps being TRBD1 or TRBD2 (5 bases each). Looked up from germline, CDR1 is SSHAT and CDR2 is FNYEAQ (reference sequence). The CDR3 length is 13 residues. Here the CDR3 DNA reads TGTGCTAGCAGCTCAGCCGGGACCGGGACCCAGTACTTC. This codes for CASSSAGTGTQYF.

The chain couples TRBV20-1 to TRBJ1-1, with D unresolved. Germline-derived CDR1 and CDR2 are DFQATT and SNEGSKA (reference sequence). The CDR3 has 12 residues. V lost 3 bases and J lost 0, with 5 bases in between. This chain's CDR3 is CSASRLNTEAFF. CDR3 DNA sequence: TGCAGTGCTAGTCGGTTGAACACTGAAGCTTTCTTT.

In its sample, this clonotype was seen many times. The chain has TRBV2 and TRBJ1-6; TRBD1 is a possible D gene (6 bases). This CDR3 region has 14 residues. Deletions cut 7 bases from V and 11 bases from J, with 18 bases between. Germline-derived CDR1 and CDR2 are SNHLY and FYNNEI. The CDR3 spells CASTELQGRTPLHF. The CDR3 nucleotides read TGTGCCAGCACCGAATTGCAGGGGAGGACACCCCTCCACTTT.

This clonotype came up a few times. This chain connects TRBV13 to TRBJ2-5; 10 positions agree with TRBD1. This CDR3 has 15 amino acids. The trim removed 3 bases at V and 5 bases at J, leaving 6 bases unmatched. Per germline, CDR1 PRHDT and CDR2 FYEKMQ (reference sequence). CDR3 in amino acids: CASSFSTGGGETQYF. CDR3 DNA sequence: TGTGCCAGCAGCTTCTCGACAGGGGGCGGCGAGACCCAGTACTTC.